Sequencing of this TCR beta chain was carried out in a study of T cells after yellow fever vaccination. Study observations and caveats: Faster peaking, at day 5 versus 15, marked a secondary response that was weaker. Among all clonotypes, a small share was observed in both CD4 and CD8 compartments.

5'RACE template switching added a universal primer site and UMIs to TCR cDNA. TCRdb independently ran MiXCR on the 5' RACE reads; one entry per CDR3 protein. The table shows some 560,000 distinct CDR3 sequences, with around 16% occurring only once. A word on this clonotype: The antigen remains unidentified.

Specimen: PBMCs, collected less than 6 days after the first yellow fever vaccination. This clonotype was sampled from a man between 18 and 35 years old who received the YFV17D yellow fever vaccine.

In nucleotides, the CDR3 is TGTGCCAGCAGTTTCCGACCGGGAGCCCCACTTCCAACATACCTCACAGATACGCAGTATTTT. Translating it yields CASSFRPGAPLPTYLTDTQYF. The genes are TRBV12-3 or TRBV12-4 and TRBJ2-3, with D maybe TRBD2 (6 bases). This CDR3 is built from 21 residues. Trimming left V 3 bases short and J 2 bases short, with 30 bases between.